The entry below gives a single T cell receptor beta chain sequence along with its context. These data are taken from a study of blood T cell repertoires in COVID-19. The CDR3 is 14 residues long. Germline V gene sequence: CDR1 SGHVS, CDR2 FQNEAQ. Trimming left V 7 bases short and J 5 bases short, with 17 bases between. Only in-frame clones appear in the TCRdb table, and some are missing; sequencing was by immunoSEQ multiplex PCR. The sample has 200,000 to 250,000 clones; just under 85% are singletons. This TCR came from a man aged 40-55 years who had recovered from COVID-19. The specimen was PBMCs or T cells enriched from blood (not recorded which). The rearrangement joins TRBV7-8 to TRBJ1-2; D not resolved. This CDR3 reads CASNPRGTGYGYTF. The CDR3 coding sequence is TGTGCCAGCAACCCCCGTGGTACGGGGTATGGCTACACCTTC.